This TCR beta chain was sequenced during a study of cytomegalovirus exposure and HLA in healthy donors. With 60 Vbeta and 13 Jbeta primers, the PCR was carried out. Method: immunoSEQ multiplex PCR; TCRdb's copy keeps in-frame clones and lacks some. The data hold some 120,000 clones, with around 83% observed a single time. There are 15 residues in the CDR3. V shed 0 bases and J 6 bases; nucleotides not matched to a gene: 4. CDR1 is SNHLY and CDR2 is FYNNEI in the germline V gene. The chain uses TRBV2 and TRBJ2-2; 7 bases align to TRBD2. This clonotype originated in a man aged 25-45 years in good health and CMV-seropositive. The specimen sequenced was PBMCs. The CDR3 DNA reads as TGTGCCAGCAGTGAAGCGCTTGGGGGGGCCGGGGAGCTGTTTTTT. It yields the protein CASSEALGGAGELFF.